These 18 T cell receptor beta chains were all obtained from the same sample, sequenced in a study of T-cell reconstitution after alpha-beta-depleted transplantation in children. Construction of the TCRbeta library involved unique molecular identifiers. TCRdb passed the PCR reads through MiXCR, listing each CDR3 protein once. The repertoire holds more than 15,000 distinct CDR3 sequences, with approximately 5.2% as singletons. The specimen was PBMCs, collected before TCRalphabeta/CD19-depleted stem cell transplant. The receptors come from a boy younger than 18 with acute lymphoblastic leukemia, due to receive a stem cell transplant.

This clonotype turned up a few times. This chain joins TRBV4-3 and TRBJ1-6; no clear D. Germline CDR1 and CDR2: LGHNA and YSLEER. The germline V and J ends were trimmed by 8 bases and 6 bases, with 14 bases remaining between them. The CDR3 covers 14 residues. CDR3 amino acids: CASARQTLNSPLHF. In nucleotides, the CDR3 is TGCGCCAGCGCCCGCCAAACTCTTAATTCACCCCTCCACTTT.

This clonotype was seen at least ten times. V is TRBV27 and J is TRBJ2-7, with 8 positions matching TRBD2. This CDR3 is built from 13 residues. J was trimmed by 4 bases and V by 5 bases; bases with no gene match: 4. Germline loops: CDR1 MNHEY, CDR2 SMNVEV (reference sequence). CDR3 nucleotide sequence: TGTGCCAGCAGTACTAGCGGAGGGTACGAGCAGTACTTC. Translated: CASSTSGGYEQYF.

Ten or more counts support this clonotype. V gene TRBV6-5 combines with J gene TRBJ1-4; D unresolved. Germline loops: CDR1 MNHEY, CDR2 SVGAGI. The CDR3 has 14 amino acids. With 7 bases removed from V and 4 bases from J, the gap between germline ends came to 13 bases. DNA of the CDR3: TGTGCCAGCAAAGATCGGGCCTATAATGAAAAACTGTTTTTT. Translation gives CASKDRAYNEKLFF.

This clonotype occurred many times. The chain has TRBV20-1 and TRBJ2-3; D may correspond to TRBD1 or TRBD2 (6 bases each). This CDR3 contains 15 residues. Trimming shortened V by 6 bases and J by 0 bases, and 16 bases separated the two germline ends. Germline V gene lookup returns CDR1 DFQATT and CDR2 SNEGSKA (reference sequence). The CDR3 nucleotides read TGCAGTGCCCCCCTTTCGGGGGCAAGCACAGATACGCAGTATTTT. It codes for CSAPLSGASTDTQYF.

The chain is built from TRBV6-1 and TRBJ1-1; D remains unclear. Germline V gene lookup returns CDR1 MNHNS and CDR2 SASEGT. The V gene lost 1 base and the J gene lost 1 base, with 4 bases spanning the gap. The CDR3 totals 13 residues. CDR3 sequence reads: CASSEVRNTEAFF. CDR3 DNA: TGTGCCAGCAGTGAAGTCAGGAACACTGAAGCTTTCTTT.

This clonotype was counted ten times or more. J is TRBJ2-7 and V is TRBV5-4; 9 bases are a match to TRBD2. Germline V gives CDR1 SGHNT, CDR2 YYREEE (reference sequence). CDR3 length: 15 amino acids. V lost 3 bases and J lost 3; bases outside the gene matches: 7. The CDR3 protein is CASSSLASGNYEQYF. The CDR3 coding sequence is TGTGCCAGCAGCTCCCTGGCTAGCGGGAACTACGAGCAGTACTTC.

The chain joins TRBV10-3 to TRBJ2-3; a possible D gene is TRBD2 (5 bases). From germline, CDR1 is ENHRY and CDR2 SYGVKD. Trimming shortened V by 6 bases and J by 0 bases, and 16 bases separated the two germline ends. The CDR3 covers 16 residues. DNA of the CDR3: TGTGCCATCAGAGTTCCTCTAGCAGCTAGCACAGATACGCAGTATTTT. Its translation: CAIRVPLAASTDTQYF.

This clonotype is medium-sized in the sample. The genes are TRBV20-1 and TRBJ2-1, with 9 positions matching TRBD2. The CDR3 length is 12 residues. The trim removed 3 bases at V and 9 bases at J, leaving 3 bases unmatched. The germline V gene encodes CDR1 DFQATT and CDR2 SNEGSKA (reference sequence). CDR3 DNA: TGCAGTGCTAGCCTAGCGGGACTTGAGCAGTTCTTC. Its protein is CSASLAGLEQFF.

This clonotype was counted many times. In DNA, the CDR3 is TGCAGTGCTAGAAGTCTAGCGGGAGTCAACGAGCAGTACTTC. Protein product: CSARSLAGVNEQYF. This rearrangement joins TRBV20-1 to TRBJ2-7; 10 bases agree with TRBD2. Germline V lookup: CDR1 DFQATT, CDR2 SNEGSKA (reference sequence). The CDR3 contains 14 residues. V dropped 2 bases and J dropped 5; count of bases not matched to a gene: 6.

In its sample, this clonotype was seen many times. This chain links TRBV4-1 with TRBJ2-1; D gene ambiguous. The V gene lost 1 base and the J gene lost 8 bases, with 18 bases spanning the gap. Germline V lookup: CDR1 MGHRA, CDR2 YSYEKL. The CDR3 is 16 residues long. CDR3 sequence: CASSQGGRLLSDEQFF. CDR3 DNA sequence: TGCGCCAGCAGCCAAGGAGGCAGGCTCCTCTCCGATGAGCAGTTCTTC.

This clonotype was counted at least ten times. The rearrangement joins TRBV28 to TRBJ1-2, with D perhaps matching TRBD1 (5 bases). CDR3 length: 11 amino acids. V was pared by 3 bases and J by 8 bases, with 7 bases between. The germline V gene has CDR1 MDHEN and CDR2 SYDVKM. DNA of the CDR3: TGTGCCAGCAGTTTCGACAGCGGCTACACCTTC. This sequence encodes CASSFDSGYTF.

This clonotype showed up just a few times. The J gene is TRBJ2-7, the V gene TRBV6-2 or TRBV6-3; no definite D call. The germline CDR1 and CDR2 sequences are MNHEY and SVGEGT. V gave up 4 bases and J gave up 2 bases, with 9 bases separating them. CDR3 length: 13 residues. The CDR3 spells CASSFSGAYEQYF. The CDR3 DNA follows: TGTGCCAGCAGTTTTTCCGGCGCCTACGAGCAGTACTTC.

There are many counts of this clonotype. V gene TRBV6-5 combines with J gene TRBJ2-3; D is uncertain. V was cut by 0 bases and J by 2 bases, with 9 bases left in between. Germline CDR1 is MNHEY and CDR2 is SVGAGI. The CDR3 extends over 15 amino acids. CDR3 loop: CASSYSSSITDTQYF. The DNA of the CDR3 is TGTGCCAGCAGTTACTCTTCCAGCATCACAGATACGCAGTATTTT.

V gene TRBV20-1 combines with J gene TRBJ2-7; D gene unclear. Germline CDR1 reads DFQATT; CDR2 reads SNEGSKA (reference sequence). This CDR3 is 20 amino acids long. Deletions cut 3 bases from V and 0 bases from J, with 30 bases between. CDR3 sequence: CSARGQTPGQPSISSYEQYF. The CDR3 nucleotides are TGCAGTGCTAGGGGCCAGACGCCGGGCCAGCCAAGTATTAGCTCCTACGAGCAGTACTTC.

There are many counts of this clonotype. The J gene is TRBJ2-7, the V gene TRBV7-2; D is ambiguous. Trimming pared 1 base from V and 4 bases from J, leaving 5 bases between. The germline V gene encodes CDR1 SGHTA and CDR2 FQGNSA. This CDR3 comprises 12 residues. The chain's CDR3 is CASSLVGYEQYF. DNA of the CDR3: TGTGCCAGCAGCTTAGTGGGATACGAGCAGTACTTC.

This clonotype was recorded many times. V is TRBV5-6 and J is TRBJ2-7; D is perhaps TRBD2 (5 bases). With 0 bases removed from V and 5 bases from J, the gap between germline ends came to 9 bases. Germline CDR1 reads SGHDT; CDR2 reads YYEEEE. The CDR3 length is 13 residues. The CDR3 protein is CASSLAQRDEQYF. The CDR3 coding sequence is TGTGCCAGCAGCTTGGCCCAGAGGGACGAGCAGTACTTC. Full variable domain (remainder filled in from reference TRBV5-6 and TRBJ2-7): DAGVTQSPTHLIKTRGQQVTLRCSPKSGHDTVSWYQQALGQGPQFIFQYYEEEERQRGNFPDRFSGHQFPNYSSELNVNALLLGDSALYLCASSLAQRDEQYFGPGTRLTVT.

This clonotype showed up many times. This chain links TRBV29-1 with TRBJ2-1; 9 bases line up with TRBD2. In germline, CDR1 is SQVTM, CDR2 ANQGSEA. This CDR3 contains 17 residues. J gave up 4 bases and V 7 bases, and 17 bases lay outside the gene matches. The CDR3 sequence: CSARLWASGDRYNEQFF. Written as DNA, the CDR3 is TGCAGCGCCCGGCTTTGGGCTAGCGGGGACCGATACAATGAGCAGTTCTTC.

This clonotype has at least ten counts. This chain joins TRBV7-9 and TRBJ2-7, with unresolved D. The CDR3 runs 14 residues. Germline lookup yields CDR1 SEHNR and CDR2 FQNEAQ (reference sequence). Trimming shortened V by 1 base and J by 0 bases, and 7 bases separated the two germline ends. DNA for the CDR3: TGTGCCAGCAGCTTAGAAGGAAACTCCTACGAGCAGTACTTC. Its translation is CASSLEGNSYEQYF.